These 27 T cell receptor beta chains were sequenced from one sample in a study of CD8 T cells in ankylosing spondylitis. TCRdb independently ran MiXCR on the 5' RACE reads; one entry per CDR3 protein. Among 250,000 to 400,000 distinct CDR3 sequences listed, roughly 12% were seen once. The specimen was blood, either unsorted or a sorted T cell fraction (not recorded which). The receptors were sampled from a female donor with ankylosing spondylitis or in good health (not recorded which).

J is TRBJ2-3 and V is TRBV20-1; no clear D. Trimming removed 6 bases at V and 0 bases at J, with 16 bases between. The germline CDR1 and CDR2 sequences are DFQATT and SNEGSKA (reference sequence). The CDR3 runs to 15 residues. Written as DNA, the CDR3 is TGCAGTGCCGGCATCGGTGAAAGTAGCACAGATACGCAGTATTTT. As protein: CSAGIGESSTDTQYF.

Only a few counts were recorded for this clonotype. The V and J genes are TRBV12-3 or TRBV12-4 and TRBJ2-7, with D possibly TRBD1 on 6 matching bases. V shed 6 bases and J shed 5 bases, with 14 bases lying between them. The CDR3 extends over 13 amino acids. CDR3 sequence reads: CASRPQGFHEQYF. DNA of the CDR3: TGTGCCAGCAGGCCCCAGGGGTTCCACGAGCAGTACTTC.

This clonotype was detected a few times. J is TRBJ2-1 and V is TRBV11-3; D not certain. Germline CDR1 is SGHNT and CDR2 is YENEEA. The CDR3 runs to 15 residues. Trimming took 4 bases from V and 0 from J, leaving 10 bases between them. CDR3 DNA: TGTGCCAGCAGCTCGCAGAAAAGCTCCTACAATGAGCAGTTCTTC. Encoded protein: CASSSQKSSYNEQFF.

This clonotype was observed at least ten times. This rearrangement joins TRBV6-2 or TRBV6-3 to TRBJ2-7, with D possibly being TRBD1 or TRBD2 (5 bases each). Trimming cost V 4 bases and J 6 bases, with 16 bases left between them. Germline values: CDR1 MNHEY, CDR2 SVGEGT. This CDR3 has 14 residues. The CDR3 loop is CASSSQRGTGEQYF. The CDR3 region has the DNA TGTGCCAGCAGTTCTCAGAGAGGGACGGGCGAGCAGTACTTC.

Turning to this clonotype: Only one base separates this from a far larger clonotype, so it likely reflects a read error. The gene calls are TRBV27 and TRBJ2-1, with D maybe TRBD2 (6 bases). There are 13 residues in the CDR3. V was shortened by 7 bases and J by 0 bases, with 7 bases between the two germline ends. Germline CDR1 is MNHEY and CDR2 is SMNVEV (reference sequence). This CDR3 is CASTGGSYNEQFF. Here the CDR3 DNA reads TGTGCCAGCACCGGGGGCTCCTACAATGAGCAGTTCTTC.

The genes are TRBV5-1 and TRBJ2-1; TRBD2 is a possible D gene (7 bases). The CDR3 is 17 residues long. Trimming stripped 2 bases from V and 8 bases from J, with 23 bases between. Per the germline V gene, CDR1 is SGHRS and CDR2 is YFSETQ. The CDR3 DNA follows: TGCGCCAGCAGCTTACCTAAGGGGGGGGAAATGGTCCATGAGCAGTTCTTC. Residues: CASSLPKGGEMVHEQFF. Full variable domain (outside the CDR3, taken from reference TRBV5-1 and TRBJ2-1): KAGVTQTPRYLIKTRGQQVTLSCSPISGHRSVSWYQQTPGQGLQFLFEYFSETQRNKGNFPGRFSGRQFSNSRSEMNVSTLELGDSALYLCASSLPKGGEMVHEQFFGPGTRLTVL.

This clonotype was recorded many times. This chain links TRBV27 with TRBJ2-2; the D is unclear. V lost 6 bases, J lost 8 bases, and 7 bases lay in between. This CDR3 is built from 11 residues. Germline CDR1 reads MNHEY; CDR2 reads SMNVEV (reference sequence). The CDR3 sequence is CASSERGELFF. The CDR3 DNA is TGTGCCAGCAGCGAAAGGGGGGAGCTGTTTTTT.

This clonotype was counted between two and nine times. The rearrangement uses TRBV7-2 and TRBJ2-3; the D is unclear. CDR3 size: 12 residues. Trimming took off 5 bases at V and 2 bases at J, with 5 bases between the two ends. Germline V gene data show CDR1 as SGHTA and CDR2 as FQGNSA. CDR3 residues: CASSGDTDTQYF. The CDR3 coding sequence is TGTGCCAGCAGCGGCGACACAGATACGCAGTATTTT.

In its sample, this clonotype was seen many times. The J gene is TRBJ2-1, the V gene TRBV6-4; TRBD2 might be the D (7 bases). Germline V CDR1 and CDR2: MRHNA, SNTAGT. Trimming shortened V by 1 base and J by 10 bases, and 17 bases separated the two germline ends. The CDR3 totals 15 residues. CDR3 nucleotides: TGTGCCAGCAGTGACTACTCGGGGGGCTCGAGCGAGCAGTTCTTC. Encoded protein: CASSDYSGGSSEQFF.

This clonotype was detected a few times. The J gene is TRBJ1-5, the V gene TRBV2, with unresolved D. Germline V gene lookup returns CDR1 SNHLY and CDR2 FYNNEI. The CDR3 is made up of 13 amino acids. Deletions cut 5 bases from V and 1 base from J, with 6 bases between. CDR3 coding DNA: TGTGCCAGCAGTCACGAGAGCAATCAGCCCCAGCATTTT. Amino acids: CASSHESNQPQHF.

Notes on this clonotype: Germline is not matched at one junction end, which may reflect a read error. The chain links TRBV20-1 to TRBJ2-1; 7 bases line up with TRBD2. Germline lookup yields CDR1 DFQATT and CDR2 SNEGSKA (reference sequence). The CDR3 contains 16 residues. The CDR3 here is CCAFPPRGRVKNEQFF. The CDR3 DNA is TGCTGTGCCTTCCCGCCTCGGGGGAGGGTAAAGAATGAGCAGTTCTTC.

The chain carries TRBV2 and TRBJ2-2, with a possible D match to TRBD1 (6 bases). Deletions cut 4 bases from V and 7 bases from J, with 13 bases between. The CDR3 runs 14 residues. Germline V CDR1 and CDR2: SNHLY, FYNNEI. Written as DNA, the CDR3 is TGTGCCAGCAGTGTAGGGCAGGGGTACGGGGAGCTGTTTTTT. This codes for CASSVGQGYGELFF.

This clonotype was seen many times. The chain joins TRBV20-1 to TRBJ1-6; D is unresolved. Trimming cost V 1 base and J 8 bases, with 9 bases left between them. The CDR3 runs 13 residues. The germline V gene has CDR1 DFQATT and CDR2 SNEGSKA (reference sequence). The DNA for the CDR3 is TGCAGTGCTAGAGGTGTCCGCGATTCACCCCTCCACTTT. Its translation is CSARGVRDSPLHF.

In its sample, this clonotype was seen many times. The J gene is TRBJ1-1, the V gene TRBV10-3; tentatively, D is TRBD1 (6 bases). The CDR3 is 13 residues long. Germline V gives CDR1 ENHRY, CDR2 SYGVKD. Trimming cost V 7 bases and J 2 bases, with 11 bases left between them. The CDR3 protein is CAITGQPNTEAFF. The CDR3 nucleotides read TGTGCCATCACCGGACAGCCTAACACTGAAGCTTTCTTT.

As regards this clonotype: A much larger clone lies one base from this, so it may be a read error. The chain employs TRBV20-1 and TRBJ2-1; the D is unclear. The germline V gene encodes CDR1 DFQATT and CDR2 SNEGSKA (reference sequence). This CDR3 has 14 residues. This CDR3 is CCARDWKEDNEQFF. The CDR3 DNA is TGCTGTGCTAGAGATTGGAAAGAGGACAATGAGCAGTTCTTC.

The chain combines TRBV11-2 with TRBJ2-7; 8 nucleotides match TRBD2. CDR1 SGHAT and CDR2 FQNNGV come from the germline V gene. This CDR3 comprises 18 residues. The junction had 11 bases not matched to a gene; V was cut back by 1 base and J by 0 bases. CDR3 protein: CASSLGRGLREASYEQYF. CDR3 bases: TGTGCCAGCAGCTTAGGTAGGGGCCTGCGGGAGGCCTCCTACGAGCAGTACTTC.

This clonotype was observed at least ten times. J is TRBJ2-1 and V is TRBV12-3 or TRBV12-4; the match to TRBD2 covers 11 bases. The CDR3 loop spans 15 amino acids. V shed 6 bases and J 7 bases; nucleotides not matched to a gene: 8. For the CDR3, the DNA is TGTGCCAGCAGGCCCGGGACTAGCGGATCTAATGAGCAGTTCTTC. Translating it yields CASRPGTSGSNEQFF.

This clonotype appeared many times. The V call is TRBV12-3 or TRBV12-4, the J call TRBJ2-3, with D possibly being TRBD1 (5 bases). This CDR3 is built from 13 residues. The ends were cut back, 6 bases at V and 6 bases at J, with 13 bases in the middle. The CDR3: CASRPPGFDTQYF. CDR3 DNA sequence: TGTGCCAGCAGACCTCCAGGGTTTGATACGCAGTATTTT.

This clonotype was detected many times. The chain's CDR3 is CASSQGLAGGMNEQFF. For the CDR3, the DNA is TGCGCCAGCAGCCAAGGACTAGCGGGAGGAATGAATGAGCAGTTCTTC. The V call is TRBV4-1, the J call TRBJ2-1; the match to TRBD2 covers 13 bases. J gave up 7 bases and V 1 base, and 4 bases lay outside the gene matches. Germline lookup yields CDR1 MGHRA and CDR2 YSYEKL. This CDR3 spans 16 amino acids.

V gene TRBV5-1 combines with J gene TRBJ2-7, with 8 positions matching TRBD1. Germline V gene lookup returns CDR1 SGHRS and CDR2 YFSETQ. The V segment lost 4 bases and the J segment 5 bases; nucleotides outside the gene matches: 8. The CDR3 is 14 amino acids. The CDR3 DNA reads TGCGCCAGCAGCCCAAGGACAGGGTGGAACGAGCAGTACTTC. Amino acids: CASSPRTGWNEQYF.

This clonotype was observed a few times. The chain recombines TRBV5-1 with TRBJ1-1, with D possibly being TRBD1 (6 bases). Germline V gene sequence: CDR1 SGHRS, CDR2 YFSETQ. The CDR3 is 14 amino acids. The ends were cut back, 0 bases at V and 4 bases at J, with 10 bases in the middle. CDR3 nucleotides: TGCGCCAGCAGCTTGGGAGGGGGGACCACTGAAGCTTTCTTT. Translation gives CASSLGGGTTEAFF.

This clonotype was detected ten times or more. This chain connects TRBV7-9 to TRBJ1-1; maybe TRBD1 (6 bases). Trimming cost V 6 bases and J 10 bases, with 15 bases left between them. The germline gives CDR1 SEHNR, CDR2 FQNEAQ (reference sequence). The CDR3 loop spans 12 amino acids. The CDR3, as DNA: TGTGCCAGCAGGGGGGACATTTTCCGAGCTTTCTTT. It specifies CASRGDIFRAFF.

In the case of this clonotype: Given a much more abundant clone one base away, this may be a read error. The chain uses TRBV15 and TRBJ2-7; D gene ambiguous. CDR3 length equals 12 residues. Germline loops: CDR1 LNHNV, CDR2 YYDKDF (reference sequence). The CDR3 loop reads CTTSRDSHEQYF. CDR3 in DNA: TGTACCACCAGCAGAGATAGCCACGAGCAGTACTTC.

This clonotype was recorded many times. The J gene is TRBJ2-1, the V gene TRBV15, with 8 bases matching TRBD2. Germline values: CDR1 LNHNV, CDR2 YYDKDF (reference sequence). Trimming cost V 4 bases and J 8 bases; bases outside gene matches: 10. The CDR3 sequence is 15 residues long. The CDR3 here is CATSISQREFYEQFF. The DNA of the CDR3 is TGTGCCACCAGCATTTCCCAGCGGGAGTTCTATGAGCAGTTCTTC.

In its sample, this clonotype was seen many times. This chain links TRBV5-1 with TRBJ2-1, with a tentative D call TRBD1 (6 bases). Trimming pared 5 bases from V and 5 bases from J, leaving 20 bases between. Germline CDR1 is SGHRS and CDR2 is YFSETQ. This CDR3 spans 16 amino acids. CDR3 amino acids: CASSTIGTPTDNEQFF. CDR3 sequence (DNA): TGCGCCAGCAGTACTATCGGGACACCAACCGACAATGAGCAGTTCTTC.

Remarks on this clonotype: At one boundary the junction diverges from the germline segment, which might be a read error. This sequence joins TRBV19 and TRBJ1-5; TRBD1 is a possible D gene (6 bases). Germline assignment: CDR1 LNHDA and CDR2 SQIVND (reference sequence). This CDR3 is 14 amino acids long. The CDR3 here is CASSINGQNQPQPF. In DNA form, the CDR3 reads TGTGCCAGTAGTATCAACGGACAGAATCAGCCCCAGCCTTTT.

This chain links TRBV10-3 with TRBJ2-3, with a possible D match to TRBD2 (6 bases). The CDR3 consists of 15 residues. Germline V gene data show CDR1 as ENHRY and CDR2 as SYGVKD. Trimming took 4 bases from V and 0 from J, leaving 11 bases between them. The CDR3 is CAISASGSSTDTQYF. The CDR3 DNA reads TGTGCCATCAGTGCGAGCGGGTCTAGCACAGATACGCAGTATTTT.